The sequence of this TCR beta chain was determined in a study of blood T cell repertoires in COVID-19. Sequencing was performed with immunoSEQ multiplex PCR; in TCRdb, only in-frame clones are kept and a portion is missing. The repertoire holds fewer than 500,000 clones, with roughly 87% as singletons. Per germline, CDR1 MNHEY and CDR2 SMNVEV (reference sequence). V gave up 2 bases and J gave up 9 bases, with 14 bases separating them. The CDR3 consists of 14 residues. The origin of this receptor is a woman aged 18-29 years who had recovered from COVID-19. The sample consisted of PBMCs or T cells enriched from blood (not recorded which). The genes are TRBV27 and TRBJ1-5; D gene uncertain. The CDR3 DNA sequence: TGTGCCAGCAGTTTAACCGGGAAGAATTGGCCCCAGCATTTT. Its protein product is CASSLTGKNWPQHF.